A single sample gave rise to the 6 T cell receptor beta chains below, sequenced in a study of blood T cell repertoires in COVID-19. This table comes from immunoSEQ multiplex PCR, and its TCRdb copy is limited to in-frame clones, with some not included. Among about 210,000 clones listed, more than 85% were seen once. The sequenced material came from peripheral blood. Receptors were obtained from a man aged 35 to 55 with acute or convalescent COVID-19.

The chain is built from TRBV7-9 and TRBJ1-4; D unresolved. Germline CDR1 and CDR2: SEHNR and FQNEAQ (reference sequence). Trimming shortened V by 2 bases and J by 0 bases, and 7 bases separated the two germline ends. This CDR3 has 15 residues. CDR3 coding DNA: TGTGCCAGCAGCTTAATCCAGGCAACTAATGAAAAACTGTTTTTT. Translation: CASSLIQATNEKLFF. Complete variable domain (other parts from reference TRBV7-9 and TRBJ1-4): DTGVSQNPRHKITKRGQNVTFRCDPISEHNRLYWYRQTLGQGPEFLTYFQNEAQLEKSRLLSDRFSAERPKGSFSTLEIQRTEQGDSAMYLCASSLIQATNEKLFFGSGTQLSVL.

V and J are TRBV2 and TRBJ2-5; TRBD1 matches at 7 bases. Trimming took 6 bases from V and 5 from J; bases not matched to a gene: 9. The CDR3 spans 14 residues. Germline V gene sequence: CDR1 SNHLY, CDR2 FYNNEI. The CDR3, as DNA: TGTGCCAGCAGACTCCAGGGGGTATGGGAGACCCAGTACTTC. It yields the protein CASRLQGVWETQYF.

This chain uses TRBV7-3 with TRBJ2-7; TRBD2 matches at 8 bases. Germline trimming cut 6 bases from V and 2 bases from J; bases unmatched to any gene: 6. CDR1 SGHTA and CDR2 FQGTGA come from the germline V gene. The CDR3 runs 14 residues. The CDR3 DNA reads TGTGCCAGCAGTTCCACAGCGGGAGCCTACGAGCAGTACTTC. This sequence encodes CASSSTAGAYEQYF.

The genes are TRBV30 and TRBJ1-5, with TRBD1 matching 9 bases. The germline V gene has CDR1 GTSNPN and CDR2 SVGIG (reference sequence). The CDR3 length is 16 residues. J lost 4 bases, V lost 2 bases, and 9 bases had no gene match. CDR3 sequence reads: CAWSFLDRGTNQPQHF. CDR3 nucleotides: TGTGCCTGGAGTTTCCTGGACAGGGGTACGAATCAGCCCCAGCATTTT.

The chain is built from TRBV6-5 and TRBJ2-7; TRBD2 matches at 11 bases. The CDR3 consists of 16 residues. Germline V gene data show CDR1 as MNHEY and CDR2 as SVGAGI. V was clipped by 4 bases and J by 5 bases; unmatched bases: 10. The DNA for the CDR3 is TGTGCCAGCAGTTGGTCCGGGACTAGCGGCCTTAACGAGCAGTACTTC. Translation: CASSWSGTSGLNEQYF.

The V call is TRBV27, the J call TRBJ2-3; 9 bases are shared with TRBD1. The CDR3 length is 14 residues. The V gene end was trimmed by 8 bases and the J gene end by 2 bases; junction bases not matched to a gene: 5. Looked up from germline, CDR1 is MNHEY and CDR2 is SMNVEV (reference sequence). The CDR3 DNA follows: TGTGCCAGCTCGGGGACAGGGCCCACAGATACGCAGTATTTT. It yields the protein CASSGTGPTDTQYF.